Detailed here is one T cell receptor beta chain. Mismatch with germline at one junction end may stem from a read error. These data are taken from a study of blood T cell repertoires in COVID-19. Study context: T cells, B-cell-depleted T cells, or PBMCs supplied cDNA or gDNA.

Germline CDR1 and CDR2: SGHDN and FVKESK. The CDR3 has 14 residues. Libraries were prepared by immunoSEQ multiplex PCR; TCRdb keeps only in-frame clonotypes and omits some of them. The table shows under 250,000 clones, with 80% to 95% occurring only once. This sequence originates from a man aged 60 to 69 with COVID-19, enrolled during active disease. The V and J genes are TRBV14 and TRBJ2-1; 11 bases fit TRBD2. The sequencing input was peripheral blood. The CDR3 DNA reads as TGTGCCAGCAGCCAAGTCAACAGCGTGACTAGCGGGGTCTTC. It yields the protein CASSQVNSVTSGVF.